A selection of T cell receptor beta chains follows, all from one sample in a study of neurological immune-mediated disorders. TCRdb re-analysed the 5' RACE reads in MiXCR, keeping a single row per CDR3 protein. The profile shows some 87,000 distinct CDR3 sequences, approximately 13% of them singletons. The specimen was PBMCs. Receptors were obtained from a female donor with HTLV-1-associated myelopathy (HAM/TSP). CDR3s include the opening cysteine and the closing phenylalanine or tryptophan. The D gene is left open where the match is weak. Part of the rows lack a size; the others show once, few, many or a class for expanded clones.

D,size,J,V,DNA,CDR3
.,many,TRBJ1-1,TRBV12-3/TRBV12-4,TGTGCCAGCAGGCTAGGGGCGGGTCTGAACACTGAAGCTTTCTTT,CASRLGAGLNTEAFF
.,.,TRBJ2-7,TRBV20-1,TGCAGTGCTAGGAGTGGGGGGCCGCAGACTGAGCAGTACTTC,CSARSGGPQTEQYF
.,.,TRBJ2-7,TRBV28,TGTGCCAGCAGTTCAACAGGGCAGGGAAGCTCCTACGAGCAGTACTTC,CASSSTGQGSSYEQYF
.,.,TRBJ2-4,TRBV28,TGTGCCAGCAGTTCTCCGGGGGTGAACATTCAGTACTTC,CASSSPGVNIQYF
.,.,TRBJ2-3,TRBV20-1,TGCAGTGCTGCAGGGAAAGTGTCAGATACGCAGTATTTT,CSAAGKVSDTQYF
.,.,TRBJ2-7,TRBV10-1,TGCGCCAGCAGTGAATCAGGGCGAGTGGTCGAGCAGTACTTC,CASSESGRVVEQYF
.,.,TRBJ2-5,TRBV28,TGTGCCAGCAGTTTAGCGGGGTTCCAAGAGACCCAGTACTTC,CASSLAGFQETQYF
.,many,TRBJ1-2,TRBV20-1,TGCAGTGCTAGAGATGGCCGGGACGCTAACTATGGCTACACCTTC,CSARDGRDANYGYTF
TRBD1,.,TRBJ2-2,TRBV10-1,TGCGCCAGCACCGGGACAGCTGACACCGGGGAGCTGTTTTTT,CASTGTADTGELFF
.,many,TRBJ1-4,TRBV5-1,TGCGCCAGCAGACAGATAACTAATGAAAAACTGTTTTTT,CASRQITNEKLFF
.,many,TRBJ1-2,TRBV28,TGTGCCAGCATCTCCGGGACCGAGATTTTCTATGGCTACACCTTC,CASISGTEIFYGYTF
TRBD2,few,TRBJ2-7,TRBV4-1,TGCGCCAGCAGCCAAGTCGAGGACGCGGGGGTTAAGCAGTACTTC,CASSQVEDAGVKQYF
.,many,TRBJ2-2,TRBV28,TGTGCCAGCAGCCTCCGAAGGGCTCCGAACACCGGGGAGCTGTTTTTT,CASSLRRAPNTGELFF
TRBD1,many,TRBJ2-1,TRBV7-9,TGTGCCAGCAGCGCGGACAGGGGGCTGGATGAGCAGTTCTTC,CASSADRGLDEQFF
TRBD1,many,TRBJ1-6,TRBV11-2,TGTGCCAGCAGCCTGGGACGACAGGGGTATAATTCACCCCTCCACTTT,CASSLGRQGYNSPLHF
.,many,TRBJ1-6,TRBV10-3,TGTGCCATCAGGGACAGCTCCTATAATTCACCCCTCCACTTT,CAIRDSSYNSPLHF
.,many,TRBJ2-2,TRBV14,TGTGCCAGCAGCCAACAGTTCGGGTTTCGCAACACCGGGGAGCTGTTTTTT,CASSQQFGFRNTGELFF
TRBD2,many,TRBJ2-7,TRBV7-2,TGTGCCAGCAGCTTATCCGGGACTAGCGGCTACGAGCAGTACTTC,CASSLSGTSGYEQYF
TRBD1,once,TRBJ2-2,TRBV6-1,TGTGCCAGCTCCGCCGGGACAGGGGGAATCGGGGATCTGTTTTTT,CASSAGTGGIGDLFF
TRBD2,many,TRBJ2-5,TRBV7-2,TGTGCCAGCAGCTTTATTAGCGGGGGGGAGACCCAGTACTTC,CASSFISGGETQYF
TRBD2,many,TRBJ2-5,TRBV28,TGTGCCAGCAGTTTAATTGCTAGCGGGGAGGAAGAGACCCAGTACTTC,CASSLIASGEEETQYF
TRBD1,many,TRBJ2-3,TRBV10-3,TGTGCCATCACTGTACAGGGGGGCACAGATACGCAGTATTTT,CAITVQGGTDTQYF
.,many,TRBJ2-6,TRBV10-3,TGTGCCATCAGTGACAGCTCTGGGGCCAACGTCCTGACTTTC,CAISDSSGANVLTF
.,many,TRBJ2-2,TRBV9,TGTGCCAGCAGCGTAGGCCCCGGGGAGCTGTTTTTT,CASSVGPGELFF
TRBD2,many,TRBJ2-1,TRBV7-9,TGTGCCAGCAGCTATGCGGGGGGTACCTACAATGAGCAGTTCTTC,CASSYAGGTYNEQFF
.,many,TRBJ2-4,TRBV20-1,TGCAGTGCTATTTCCGAGGCCCCGGGCTACGAGTACTTC,CSAISEAPGYEYF
TRBD1,many,TRBJ2-1,TRBV27,TGTGCCAGCAGTCAACAGGGGGCTCTCTACAATGAGCAGTTCTTC,CASSQQGALYNEQFF
.,many,TRBJ2-7,TRBV27,TGTGCCAGCAGTTTATCTAGGTCCTACGAGCAGTACTTC,CASSLSRSYEQYF
TRBD2,many,TRBJ2-7,TRBV3-1,TGTGCCAGCAGCCAAGACGGGGGACTAGCGGGGGAACCCTACGAGCAGTACTTC,CASSQDGGLAGEPYEQYF
TRBD1,many,TRBJ2-3,TRBV7-2,TGTGCCAGCAGCTTAGCGTTTGGGGGGACAGGGAGAGCAGATACGCAGTATTTT,CASSLAFGGTGRADTQYF
.,many,TRBJ1-5,TRBV9,TGTGCCAGCAGCGTAGATCCGAGCAATCAGCCCCAGCATTTT,CASSVDPSNQPQHF
.,many,TRBJ2-7,TRBV2,TGTGCCAGCAGGGGATTCTACGAGCAGTACTTC,CASRGFYEQYF
.,many,TRBJ2-3,TRBV15,TGTGCCACCAGCAGACCGGGGCCAGATACGCAGTATTTT,CATSRPGPDTQYF
.,many,TRBJ1-5,TRBV3-1,TGTGCCAGCAGCCAAAGCGCTAGTAGTTCTCAGGGGACTGGGACTCAGCCCCAGCATTTT,CASSQSASSSQGTGTQPQHF
.,many,TRBJ2-5,TRBV10-3,TGTGCCATCAACTATCGGGACGAAGGGGCCCAGTACTTC,CAINYRDEGAQYF
.,.,TRBJ2-7,TRBV2,TGTGCCAGCAGACCCCCAGGGGACGGCGAGCAGTACTTC,CASRPPGDGEQYF
.,many,TRBJ2-1,TRBV28,TGTGCCAGCAGTAAAAGGGGGGGTTCCTACAATGAGCAGTTCTTC,CASSKRGGSYNEQFF
.,many,TRBJ2-1,TRBV5-1,TGCGCCAGCAGCTTAACGGGACAATGGGATGGGGAGCAGTTCTTC,CASSLTGQWDGEQFF
.,many,TRBJ1-2,TRBV12-3/TRBV12-4,TGTGCCAGCAGTGGGATTAACAGGTTTGGCTACACCTTC,CASSGINRFGYTF
TRBD2,many,TRBJ2-3,TRBV12-3/TRBV12-4,TGTGCCAGCAGTTTAGCCGGGGGGGCCGCAGATACGCAGTATTTT,CASSLAGGAADTQYF
TRBD1,many,TRBJ2-3,TRBV20-1,TGCAGTGCTCGCGGGACAGGGGGCACAGATACGCAGTATTTT,CSARGTGGTDTQYF
TRBD1,many,TRBJ2-7,TRBV7-2,TGTGCCAGCAGCTTAGCTCAGGGACAGACATACGAGCAGTACTTC,CASSLAQGQTYEQYF
.,many,TRBJ2-7,TRBV5-1,TGCGCCAGCAGCTCCACTGCACAGGGCTACGAGCAGTACTTC,CASSSTAQGYEQYF
.,many,TRBJ2-1,TRBV18,TGTGCCAGCTCACCACCGGGAGTTGGGGACAATGAGCAGTTCTTC,CASSPPGVGDNEQFF
.,many,TRBJ2-1,TRBV12-3/TRBV12-4,TGTGCCAGCAGTCCGAGACAGTCACACAATGAGCAGTTCTTC,CASSPRQSHNEQFF
.,many,TRBJ2-3,TRBV28,TGTGCCAGCAGTAGCGTTGCAGATACGCAGTATTTT,CASSSVADTQYF
.,many,TRBJ2-3,TRBV10-1,TGCGCCAGCAGTGAAGAATGGAGCACAGATACGCAGTATTTT,CASSEEWSTDTQYF
TRBD1,many,TRBJ1-3,TRBV7-9,TGTGCCAGCCATACAGGGGGCTCTGGAAACACCATATATTTT,CASHTGGSGNTIYF
.,many,TRBJ2-1,TRBV7-8,TGTGCCAGCAGCCAAGGGGGGGGGGCCCGAGACTACAATGAGCAGTTCTTC,CASSQGGGARDYNEQFF
.,many,TRBJ2-7,TRBV2,TGTGCCATTGACGGGGGACACCCGTACGAGCAGTACTTC,CAIDGGHPYEQYF
.,many,TRBJ1-2,TRBV25-1,TGTGCCAGCCAAAGGCAGGGTGACTATGGCTACACCTTC,CASQRQGDYGYTF
.,few,TRBJ2-7,TRBV29-1,TGCAGCGTTGGCGGTACCGGGGGGCAGTACTTC,CSVGGTGGQYF
.,many,TRBJ2-1,TRBV18,TGTGCCAGCTCACCGGAGTTAACGGTCTATGAGCAGTTCTTC,CASSPELTVYEQFF
.,many,TRBJ2-1,TRBV7-8,TGTGCCAGCAGCTTAGCTGCGACTAGTGGCTACAATGAGCAGTTCTTC,CASSLAATSGYNEQFF
.,many,TRBJ2-5,TRBV4-1,TGCGCCAGCTCCCTCCACGGCGAAGAGACCCAGTACTTC,CASSLHGEETQYF
.,many,TRBJ1-5,TRBV9,TGTGCCAGCAGCCCAGGGTATAGCAATCAGCCCCAGCATTTT,CASSPGYSNQPQHF
TRBD1,many,TRBJ2-1,TRBV10-3,TGTGCCACAGGGGGCGGAGATGAGCAGTTCTTC,CATGGGDEQFF
TRBD1,many,TRBJ2-1,TRBV28,TGTGCCACCAGAGGGACAGGGAGATTTAGCTACAATGAGCAGTTCTTC,CATRGTGRFSYNEQFF
TRBD1,many,TRBJ1-2,TRBV6-6,TGTGCCAGCAGTCCCCCGGGACAGGGTGATGGCTACACCTTC,CASSPPGQGDGYTF
TRBD1,many,TRBJ1-6,TRBV6-5,TGTGCCAGCAGTTACTCGACCCCGGGACAGGGGAGATCACCCCTCCACTTT,CASSYSTPGQGRSPLHF